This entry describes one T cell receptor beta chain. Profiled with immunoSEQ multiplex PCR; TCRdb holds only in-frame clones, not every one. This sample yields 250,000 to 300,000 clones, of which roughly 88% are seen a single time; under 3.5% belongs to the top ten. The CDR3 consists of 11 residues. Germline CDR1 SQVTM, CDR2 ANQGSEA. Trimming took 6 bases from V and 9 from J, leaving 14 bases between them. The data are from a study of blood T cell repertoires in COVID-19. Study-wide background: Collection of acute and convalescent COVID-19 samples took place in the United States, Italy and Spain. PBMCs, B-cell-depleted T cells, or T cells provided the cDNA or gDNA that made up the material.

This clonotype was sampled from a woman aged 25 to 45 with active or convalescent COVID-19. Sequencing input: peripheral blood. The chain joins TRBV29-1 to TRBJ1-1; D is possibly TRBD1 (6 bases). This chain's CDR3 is CSVSQGTQAFF. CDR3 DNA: TGCAGCGTATCACAGGGAACCCAAGCTTTCTTT. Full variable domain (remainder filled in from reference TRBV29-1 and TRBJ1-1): SAVISQKPSRDICQRGTSLTIQCQVDSQVTMMFWYRQQPGQSLTLIATANQGSEATYESGFVIDKFPISRPNLTFSTLTVSNMSPEDSSIYLCSVSQGTQAFFGQGTRLTVV.